The 20 T cell receptor beta chains in this list originate from one sample, sequenced in a study of vaccination and CD4 T cells after COVID-19 (dated by TCRdb to 2021 to 2024). Antigen specificity for these receptors is unknown. Reading the label with the study, this specimen's treatment or condition is: approximately nine-day PBMC culture with coronavirus spike peptide pools or control peptides (ViraFEST assay). The library came from PCR. Instrument used: Illumina iSeq 100. DNA from cultured CD4+ T cells underwent TCR sequencing with the Oncomine TCR Beta short-read assay at the Johns Hopkins FTIC core. The raw public reads went through TCRdb reprocessing: fastp at Q25, MiXCR clone calling, in-frame beta chains kept. Records with the same CDR3 protein are collapsed into one entry carrying the most frequent genes and DNA. Here the sample has over 20,000 distinct CDR3 sequences; around 39% occur a single time. Together, the top ten hold less than 20% of the sample.

The specimen was CD4+ T cells from blood, cultured in vitro, collected before SARS-CoV-2 vaccination. The receptors stem from a human donor who received a COVID-19 vaccine.

This clonotype has more than one count but fewer than ten. J is TRBJ1-6 and V is TRBV10-3; D gene unclear. The germline gives CDR1 ENHRY, CDR2 SYGVKD. The V end was cut by 5 bases, the J end by 4 bases, with 9 bases between. CDR3 length: 14 amino acids. The CDR3 region is CAISPTAYNSPLHF. CDR3 DNA: TGTGCCATCAGTCCTACGGCGTATAATTCACCCCTCCACTTT.

V usage is TRBV29-1 and J usage is TRBJ2-3; D is undetermined. Looked up from germline, CDR1 is SQVTM and CDR2 is ANQGSEA. CDR3 length equals 13 residues. V lost 4 bases, J lost 3 bases, and 11 bases lay in between. This CDR3 reads CSVGRDITDTQYF. CDR3 bases: TGCAGCGTTGGAAGAGACATTACAGATACGCAGTATTTT.

This chain joins TRBV25-1 and TRBJ1-4; D gene ambiguous. Germline CDR1 reads MGHDK; CDR2 reads SYGVNS. V was shortened by 3 bases and J by 0 bases, with 5 bases between the two germline ends. The CDR3 loop spans 14 amino acids. The CDR3 sequence: CASSDHPTNEKLFF. The CDR3 DNA sequence: TGTGCCAGCAGTGATCACCCAACTAATGAAAAACTGTTTTTT.

This clonotype was found a few times. The chain carries TRBV6-1 and TRBJ1-2; TRBD1 matches 7 bases. This CDR3 has 13 residues. V was clipped by 1 base and J by 7 bases; unmatched bases: 3. The V gene's germline CDR1 is MNHNS and CDR2 SASEGT. CDR3 bases: TGTGCCAGCAGTGAAGTCACAGGGGTTGGCTACACCTTC. It specifies CASSEVTGVGYTF.

This clonotype has just a few counts. The CDR3 loop reads CASSDGPLNTIYF. The CDR3 DNA is TGTGCCAGCAGTGATGGCCCCTTAAACACCATATATTTT. The chain is built from TRBV2 and TRBJ1-3, with D hard to call. CDR3 length: 13 amino acids. Per the germline V gene, CDR1 is SNHLY and CDR2 is FYNNEI. Trimming stripped 3 bases from V and 6 bases from J, with 9 bases between.

This chain links TRBV19 with TRBJ1-2; TRBD1 matches at 10 bases. Unmatched junction bases numbered 6, after V lost 5 bases and J lost 3 bases. The V gene's germline CDR1 is LNHDA and CDR2 SQIVND (reference sequence). The CDR3 totals 15 residues. In DNA, the CDR3 is TGTGCCAGTAGTTTCACCGGGACAGGGGACTATGGCTACACCTTC. Translating gives CASSFTGTGDYGYTF.

V and J are TRBV5-6 and TRBJ1-2; 9 bases are shared with TRBD1. The length of the CDR3 is 15 residues. The germline V gene encodes CDR1 SGHDT and CDR2 YYEEEE. V shed 5 bases, J shed 3 bases, and the junction held 8 bases outside the gene matches. This chain's CDR3 is CASSSGTGPYYGYTF. Here the CDR3 DNA reads TGTGCCAGCAGTTCCGGGACAGGGCCCTACTATGGCTACACCTTC.

This clonotype was seen more than once but under ten times. This chain connects TRBV25-1 to TRBJ2-3, with 7 bases identical to TRBD2. This CDR3 is 16 amino acids long. The germline CDR1 and CDR2 sequences are MGHDK and SYGVNS. V shed 3 bases, J shed 2 bases, and the junction held 8 bases outside the gene matches. This CDR3 is CASSDKERGFTDTQYF. The CDR3 DNA reads TGTGCCAGCAGTGATAAGGAGCGGGGCTTCACAGATACGCAGTATTTT. Full variable domain (missing parts from reference TRBV25-1 and TRBJ2-3): EADIYQTPRYLVIGTGKKITLECSQTMGHDKMYWYQQDPGMELHLIHYSYGVNSTEKGDLSSESTVSRIRTEHFPLTLESARPSHTSQYLCASSDKERGFTDTQYFGPGTRLTVL.

In this sample, this clonotype turned up a few times. V and J are TRBV10-1 and TRBJ2-5; D unresolved. CDR1 and CDR2 from the germline V gene are WNHNN and SYGVQD (reference sequence). Trimming took 4 bases from V and 4 from J, leaving 10 bases between them. This CDR3 has 13 amino acids. The CDR3 spells CASSAATGETQYF. CDR3 in DNA: TGCGCCAGCAGTGCGGCGACGGGAGAGACCCAGTACTTC.

The chain employs TRBV14 and TRBJ1-6; no clear D gene. Trimming pared 3 bases from V and 7 bases from J, leaving 10 bases between. This CDR3 comprises 14 residues. CDR1 and CDR2 (germline): SGHDN, FVKESK. CDR3 loop: CASSQNSPNSPLHF. In nucleotides, the CDR3 is TGTGCCAGCAGCCAGAATAGCCCAAATTCACCCCTCCACTTT.

This chain connects TRBV2 to TRBJ2-3; D not resolved. This CDR3 is built from 13 residues. Deletions cut 4 bases from V and 0 bases from J, with 5 bases between. The germline V gene encodes CDR1 SNHLY and CDR2 FYNNEI. In DNA, the CDR3 is TGTGCCAGCAGTGGAGTGAGCACAGATACGCAGTATTTT. Protein product: CASSGVSTDTQYF.

V usage is TRBV11-3 and J usage is TRBJ1-2; TRBD1 matches at 11 bases. Germline assignment: CDR1 SGHNT and CDR2 YENEEA. V gave up 5 bases and J gave up 5 bases; unmatched junction bases: 7. The CDR3 runs to 15 residues. The CDR3 DNA reads TGTGCCAGCAGCCCCCGGACAGGGGGCGGGTATGGCTACACCTTC. Its protein is CASSPRTGGGYGYTF. Together with reference TRBV11-3 and TRBJ1-2, the CDR3 gives the full variable domain: EAGVVQSPRYKIIEKKQPVAFWCNPISGHNTLYWYLQNLGQGPELLIRYENEEAVDDSQLPKDRFSAERLKGVDSTLKIQPAELGDSAVYLCASSPRTGGGYGYTFGSGTRLTVV.

The chain carries TRBV27 and TRBJ2-2, with TRBD2 identical over 12 bases. The CDR3 is made up of 16 amino acids. Unmatched junction bases numbered 12, after V lost 8 bases and J lost 8 bases. Germline CDR1 reads MNHEY; CDR2 reads SMNVEV (reference sequence). CDR3 nucleotide sequence: TGTGCCAGCGGCCTAACGGGACTAGCGGGCCCTGGGGAGCTGTTTTTT. Translation gives CASGLTGLAGPGELFF.

The chain is built from TRBV6-1 and TRBJ1-5; TRBD1 is a possible D gene (6 bases). Trimming left V 2 bases short and J 7 bases short, with 12 bases between. Germline V lookup: CDR1 MNHNS, CDR2 SASEGT. The CDR3 is 14 amino acids. CDR3 DNA: TGTGCCAGCAGTGAACAGGGGAGGTACCAGCCCCAGCATTTT. This encodes CASSEQGRYQPQHF.

This clonotype was counted between two and nine times. The chain uses TRBV20-1 and TRBJ2-7; 7 positions agree with TRBD2. Trimming took 6 bases from V and 6 from J; bases not matched to a gene: 5. The CDR3 totals 11 residues. Germline V lookup: CDR1 DFQATT, CDR2 SNEGSKA (reference sequence). CDR3 loop: CSARGDFEQYF. In DNA form, the CDR3 reads TGCAGTGCACGGGGGGACTTCGAGCAGTACTTC.

The chain carries TRBV27 and TRBJ2-5, with unresolved D. In germline, CDR1 is MNHEY, CDR2 SMNVEV (reference sequence). The CDR3 has 17 residues. V gave up 2 bases and J gave up 3 bases, with 19 bases separating them. This CDR3 is CASSLPDLGTEKETQYF. CDR3 in DNA: TGTGCCAGCAGTTTACCAGACTTGGGAACGGAGAAAGAGACCCAGTACTTC.

This clonotype occurred a few times. The V and J genes are TRBV30 and TRBJ1-5; unclear D gene. Germline assignment: CDR1 GTSNPN and CDR2 SVGIG (reference sequence). This CDR3 comprises 17 residues. Trimming removed 5 bases at V and 0 bases at J, with 20 bases between. This CDR3 is CAWCPGDGSYSNQPQHF. Written as DNA, the CDR3 is TGTGCCTGGTGTCCCGGAGATGGGAGTTATAGCAATCAGCCCCAGCATTTT.

This clonotype occurred a few times. This chain uses TRBV6-5 with TRBJ2-7; D might be TRBD1 (6 bases). Looked up from germline, CDR1 is MNHEY and CDR2 is SVGAGI. Trimming removed 2 bases at V and 0 bases at J, with 14 bases between. The CDR3 contains 16 residues. The DNA for the CDR3 is TGTGCCAGCAGTTACCATACCCAGGGGTCCTCCTACGAGCAGTACTTC. Protein product: CASSYHTQGSSYEQYF.

V usage is TRBV19 and J usage is TRBJ1-5, with a tentative D call TRBD1 (5 bases). This CDR3 has 14 residues. Trimming left V 2 bases short and J 5 bases short, with 10 bases between. The germline CDR1 and CDR2 sequences are LNHDA and SQIVND (reference sequence). The CDR3 protein is CASSIIGAYQPQHF. The DNA of the CDR3 is TGTGCCAGTAGTATAATTGGGGCGTATCAGCCCCAGCATTTT.

V is TRBV6-1 and J is TRBJ2-6; D might be TRBD1 or TRBD2, each matching 5 bases. The CDR3 is 14 residues long. The V end was cut by 6 bases, the J end by 8 bases, with 14 bases between. CDR1 MNHNS and CDR2 SASEGT come from the germline V gene. Written as DNA, the CDR3 is TGTGCCAGCAGATTTCCCGGGACCCCCAACGTCCTGACTTTC. As protein: CASRFPGTPNVLTF.